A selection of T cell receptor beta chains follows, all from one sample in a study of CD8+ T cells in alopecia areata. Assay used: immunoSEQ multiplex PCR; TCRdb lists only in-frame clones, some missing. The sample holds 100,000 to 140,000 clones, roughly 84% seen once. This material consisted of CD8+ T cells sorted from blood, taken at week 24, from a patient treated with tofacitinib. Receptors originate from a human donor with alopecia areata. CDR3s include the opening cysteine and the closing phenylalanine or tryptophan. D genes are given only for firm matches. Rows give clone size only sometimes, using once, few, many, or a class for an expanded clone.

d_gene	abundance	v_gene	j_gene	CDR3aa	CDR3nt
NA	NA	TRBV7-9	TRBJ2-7	CASSHGLGYEQYF	TGTGCCAGCAGCCATGGTTTAGGCTACGAGCAGTACTTC
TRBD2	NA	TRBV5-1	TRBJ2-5	CASSLVGGGQETQYF	TGCGCCAGCAGCTTGGTCGGCGGGGGGCAAGAGACCCAGTACTTC
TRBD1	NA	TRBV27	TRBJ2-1	CASSSTGTGNEQFF	TGTGCCAGCAGTTCTACCGGGACAGGGAATGAGCAGTTCTTC
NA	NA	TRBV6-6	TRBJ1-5	CASSYGTGKNQPQHF	TGTGCCAGCAGTTACGGTACAGGGAAGAATCAGCCCCAGCATTTT
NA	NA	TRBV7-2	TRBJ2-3	CASSSPTTDTQYF	TGTGCCAGCAGCTCCCCGACCACAGATACGCAGTATTTT
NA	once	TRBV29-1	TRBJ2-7	CSVGRDISYEQYF	TGCAGCGTCGGCCGGGACATCTCCTACGAGCAGTACTTC
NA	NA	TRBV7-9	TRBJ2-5	CASSLVAALGTQYF	TGTGCCAGCAGCTTAGTGGCAGCCTTGGGGACCCAGTACTTC
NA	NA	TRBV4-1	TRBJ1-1	CASSPYIGAEAFF	TGCGCCAGCAGCCCTTACATAGGCGCTGAAGCTTTCTTT
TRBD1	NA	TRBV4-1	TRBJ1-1	CASRFNRGGNTEAFF	TGCGCCAGCAGGTTCAACAGGGGGGGGAACACTGAAGCTTTCTTT
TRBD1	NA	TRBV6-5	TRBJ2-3	CASAWTGMSTDTQYF	TGTGCCAGCGCCTGGACAGGAATGAGCACAGATACGCAGTATTTT
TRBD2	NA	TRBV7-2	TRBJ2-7	CASSGSGGAFEQYF	TGTGCCAGCAGCGGTAGCGGGGGGGCCTTCGAGCAGTACTTC
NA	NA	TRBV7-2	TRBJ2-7	CASSSEHPYEQYF	TGTGCCAGCAGCTCGGAGCACCCCTACGAGCAGTACTTC
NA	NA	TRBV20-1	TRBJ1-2	CSSFRGYTF	TGCAGTTCCTTCAGGGGCTACACCTTC
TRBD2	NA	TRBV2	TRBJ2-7	CASRTSGGPTYEQYF	TGTGCCAGCAGGACTAGCGGGGGCCCCACCTACGAGCAGTACTTC
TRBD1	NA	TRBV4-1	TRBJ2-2	CASSQWTGTNTGELFF	TGCGCCAGCAGCCAGTGGACAGGGACGAACACCGGGGAGCTGTTTTTT
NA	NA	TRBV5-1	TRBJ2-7	CASSLGQASSYEQYF	TGCGCCAGCAGCTTGGGACAGGCAAGCTCCTACGAGCAGTACTTC
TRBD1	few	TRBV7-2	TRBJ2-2	CASSLVGQGVTGELFF	TGTGCCAGCAGCTTAGTGGGACAGGGGGTGACCGGGGAGCTGTTTTTT
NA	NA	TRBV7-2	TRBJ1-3	CASSARPKSGNTIYF	TGTGCCAGCAGCGCTCGACCGAAGTCTGGAAACACCATATATTTT
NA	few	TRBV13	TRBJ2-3	CASSFWAGGEGFTQYF	TGTGCCAGCAGCTTCTGGGCCGGCGGTGAGGGGTTTACGCAGTATTTT
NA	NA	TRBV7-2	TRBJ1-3	CASSLSLSGNTIYF	TGTGCCAGCAGCTTGTCCCTCTCTGGAAACACCATATATTTT
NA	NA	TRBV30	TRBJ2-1	CAWSSPIKEQFF	TGTGCCTGGAGTTCCCCCATTAAGGAGCAGTTCTTC
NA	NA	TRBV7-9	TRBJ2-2	CASSPEGTGELFF	TGTGCCAGCAGTCCCGAGGGCACCGGGGAGCTGTTTTTT
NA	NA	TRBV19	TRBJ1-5	CASSMTPIRPQHF	TGTGCCAGTAGTATGACACCTATCAGGCCCCAGCATTTT
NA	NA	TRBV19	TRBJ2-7	CASSIGAQQDYEQYF	TGTGCCAGTAGTATAGGGGCACAGCAAGACTACGAGCAGTACTTC
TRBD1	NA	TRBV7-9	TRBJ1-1	CASRPLPGQYENTEAFF	TGTGCCAGCAGACCGCTACCGGGACAGTACGAGAACACTGAAGCTTTCTTT
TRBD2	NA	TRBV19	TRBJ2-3	CASSIASGTSGDSTDTQYF	TGTGCCAGTAGCATCGCCTCCGGGACTAGCGGCGACTCAACAGATACGCAGTATTTT
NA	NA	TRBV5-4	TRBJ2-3	CASSYGTDTQYF	TGTGCCAGCAGCTACGGCACAGATACGCAGTATTTT
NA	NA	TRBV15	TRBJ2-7	CATSRSPGVPYEQYF	TGTGCCACCAGCAGGAGCCCAGGGGTTCCCTACGAGCAGTACTTC
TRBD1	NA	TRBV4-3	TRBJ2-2	CASSQASGGLYTGELFF	TGCGCCAGCAGCCAAGCGTCAGGGGGCCTATACACCGGGGAGCTGTTTTTT
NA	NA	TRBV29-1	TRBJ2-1	CSVADSYNEQFF	TGCAGCGTTGCCGATTCCTACAATGAGCAGTTCTTC
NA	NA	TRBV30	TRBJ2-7	CAWSAFQGPSYEQYF	TGTGCCTGGAGTGCCTTCCAAGGCCCTTCCTACGAGCAGTACTTC
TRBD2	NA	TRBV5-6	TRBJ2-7	CASSLSSGGLTYEQYF	TGTGCCAGCAGCTTGAGTAGCGGGGGGTTGACCTACGAGCAGTACTTC
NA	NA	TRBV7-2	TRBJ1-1	CASSSTSVRTEAFF	TGTGCCAGCAGCTCAACCAGCGTCCGAACTGAAGCTTTCTTT
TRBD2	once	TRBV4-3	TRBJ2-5	CASSQDGGAGETQYF	TGCGCCAGCAGCCAAGATGGTGGAGCGGGGGAGACCCAGTACTTC
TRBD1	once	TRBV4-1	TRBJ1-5	CASSSEGRTGLNQPQHF	TGCGCCAGCAGCTCGGAAGGAAGGACAGGGCTCAATCAGCCCCAGCATTTT
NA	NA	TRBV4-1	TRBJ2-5	CASSQDPEAQETQYF	TGCGCCAGCAGCCAAGACCCCGAGGCGCAAGAGACCCAGTACTTC
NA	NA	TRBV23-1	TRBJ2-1	CASSQRQGLYNEQFF	TGCGCCAGCAGTCAAAGGCAGGGCCTCTACAATGAGCAGTTCTTC
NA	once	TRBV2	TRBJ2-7	CASRGTSSYEQYF	TGTGCCAGCAGGGGGACAAGTTCCTACGAGCAGTACTTC
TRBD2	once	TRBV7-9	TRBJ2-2	CASSLETSGENTGELFF	TGTGCCAGCAGCTTAGAGACTAGCGGGGAGAACACCGGGGAGCTGTTTTTT
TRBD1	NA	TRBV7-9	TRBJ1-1	CASSPRGQGNTEAFF	TGTGCCAGCAGCCCCCGGGGACAGGGGAACACTGAAGCTTTCTTT
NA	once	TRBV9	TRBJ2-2	CASNPSRGHTGELFF	TGTGCCAGCAACCCTTCCCGGGGTCACACCGGGGAGCTGTTTTTT
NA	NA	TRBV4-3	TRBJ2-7	CASSPNIAEPAYEQYF	TGCGCCAGCAGCCCTAATATAGCGGAACCTGCCTACGAGCAGTACTTC